This TCR beta chain was sequenced in a study of T cells in women clearing cervical HPV infection. Study conclusions and caveats: Repertoire richness, not evenness, was significantly elevated in CIN3+ cases versus controls.

Losses at the gene ends were 6 bases for V and 4 bases for J; bases not matched to a gene: 5. The CDR3 is 14 amino acids. Assay: immunoSEQ multiplex PCR; the TCRdb copy retains only in-frame clones and omits some. In total, the table holds approximately 39,000 clones. Details on this clone: What it binds is not known. The read ends 3 residues before the CDR3 terminus; that terminus is restored from the germline J gene.

The sequence was obtained from a woman aged 18 to 75 with a cervical HPV16 infection that either progressed to CIN3+ or cleared (not recorded which). The sample taken for sequencing was blood buffy coat. The gene calls are TRBV12-3 or TRBV12-4 and TRBJ2-7, with TRBD2 identical over 11 bases. CDR3 DNA, as far as it was read: TGTGCCAGCAGCGAGGGACTAGCGGATTACGAG. Its protein is CASSEGLADYE. Given in full, the CDR3 is CASSEGLADYEQYF.